This T cell receptor (beta chain) came from a study of blood T cell repertoires in COVID-19. V dropped 6 bases and J dropped 8 bases, with 8 bases sitting between them. The CDR3 contains 11 residues. Germline V gene sequence: CDR1 MNHNY, CDR2 SVGAGI (reference sequence). Sequenced by immunoSEQ multiplex PCR; TCRdb stores in-frame clones only, minus some. The sample holds roughly 180,000 clones, about four fifths seen once. The sequence came from a middle-aged man who had recovered from COVID-19. Sequenced sample: peripheral blood. The chain combines TRBV6-6 with TRBJ1-5; D ambiguous. The CDR3 spells CASSPGEPQHF. CDR3 nucleotide sequence: TGTGCCAGCAGCCCCGGGGAGCCCCAGCATTTT.